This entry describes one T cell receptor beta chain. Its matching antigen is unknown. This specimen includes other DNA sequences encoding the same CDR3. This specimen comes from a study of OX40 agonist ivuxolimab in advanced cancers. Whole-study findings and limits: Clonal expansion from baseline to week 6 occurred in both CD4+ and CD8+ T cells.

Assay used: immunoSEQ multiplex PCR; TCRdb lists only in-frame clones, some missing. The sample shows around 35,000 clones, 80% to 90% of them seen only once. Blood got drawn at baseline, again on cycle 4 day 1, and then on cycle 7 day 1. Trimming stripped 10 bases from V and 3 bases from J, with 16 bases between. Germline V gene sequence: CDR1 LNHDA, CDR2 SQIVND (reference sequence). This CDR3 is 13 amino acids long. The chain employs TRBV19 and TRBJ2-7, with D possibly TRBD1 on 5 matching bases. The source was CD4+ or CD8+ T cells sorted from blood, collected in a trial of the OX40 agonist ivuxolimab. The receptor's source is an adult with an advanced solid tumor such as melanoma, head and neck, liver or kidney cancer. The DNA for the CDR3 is TGTGCCACGACCGCAGGGAAGTTCTACGAGCAGTACTTC. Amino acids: CATTAGKFYEQYF.